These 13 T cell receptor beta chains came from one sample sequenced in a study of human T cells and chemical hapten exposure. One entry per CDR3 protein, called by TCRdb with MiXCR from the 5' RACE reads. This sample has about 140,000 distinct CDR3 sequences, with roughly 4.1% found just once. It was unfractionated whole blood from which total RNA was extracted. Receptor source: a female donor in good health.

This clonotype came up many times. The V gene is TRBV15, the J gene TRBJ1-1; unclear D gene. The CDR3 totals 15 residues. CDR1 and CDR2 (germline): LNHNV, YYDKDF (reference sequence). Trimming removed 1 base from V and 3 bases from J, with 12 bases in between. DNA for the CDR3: TGTGCCACCAGCAGAGTGCGGGGTTTGTACACTGAAGCTTTCTTT. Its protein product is CATSRVRGLYTEAFF.

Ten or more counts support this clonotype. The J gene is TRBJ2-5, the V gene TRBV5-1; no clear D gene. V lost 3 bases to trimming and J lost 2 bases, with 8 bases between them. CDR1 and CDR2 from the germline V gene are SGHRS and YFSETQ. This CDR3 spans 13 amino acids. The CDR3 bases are TGCGCCAGCAGCTACGGGTCTCAAGAGACCCAGTACTTC. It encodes CASSYGSQETQYF.

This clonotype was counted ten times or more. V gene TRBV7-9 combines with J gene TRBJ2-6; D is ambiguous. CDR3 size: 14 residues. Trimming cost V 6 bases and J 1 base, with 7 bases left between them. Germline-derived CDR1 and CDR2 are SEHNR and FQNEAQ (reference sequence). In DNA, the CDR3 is TGTGCCAGCAGGGGAATTTCTGGGGCCAACGTCCTGACTTTC. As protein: CASRGISGANVLTF. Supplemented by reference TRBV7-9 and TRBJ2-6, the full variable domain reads DTGVSQNPRHKITKRGQNVTFRCDPISEHNRLYWYRQTLGQGPEFLTYFQNEAQLEKSRLLSDRFSAERPKGSFSTLEIQRTEQGDSAMYLCASRGISGANVLTFGAGSRLTVL.

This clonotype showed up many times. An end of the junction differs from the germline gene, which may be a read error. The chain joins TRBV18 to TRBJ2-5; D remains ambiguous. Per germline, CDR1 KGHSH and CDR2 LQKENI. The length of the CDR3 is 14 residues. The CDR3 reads CASSPHSEKPSDFF. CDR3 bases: TGTGCCAGCTCACCACACAGCGAAAAACCTTCCGATTTCTTC.

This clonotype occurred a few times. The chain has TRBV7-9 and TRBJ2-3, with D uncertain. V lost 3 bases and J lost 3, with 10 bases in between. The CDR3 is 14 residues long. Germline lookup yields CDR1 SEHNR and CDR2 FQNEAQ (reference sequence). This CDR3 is CASSFLARTDTQYF. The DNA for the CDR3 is TGTGCCAGCAGCTTTCTTGCGCGGACAGATACGCAGTATTTT.

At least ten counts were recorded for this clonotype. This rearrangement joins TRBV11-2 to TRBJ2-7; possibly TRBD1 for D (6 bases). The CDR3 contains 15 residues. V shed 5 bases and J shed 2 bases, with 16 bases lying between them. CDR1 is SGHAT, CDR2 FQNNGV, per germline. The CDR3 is CASSKKSTGTYEQYF. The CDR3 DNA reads TGTGCCAGCAGCAAAAAATCGACAGGAACCTACGAGCAGTACTTC.

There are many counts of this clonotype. The CDR3 loop is CATSDISGTTADTQYF. The CDR3 DNA reads as TGTGCCACCAGTGACATATCCGGGACCACCGCAGATACGCAGTATTTT. The chain couples TRBV24-1 to TRBJ2-3, with D perhaps given as TRBD1 or TRBD2 (5 bases each). Germline CDR1 reads KGHDR; CDR2 reads SFDVKD. This CDR3 region has 16 residues. The V gene lost 4 bases and the J gene lost 4 bases, with 17 bases spanning the gap.

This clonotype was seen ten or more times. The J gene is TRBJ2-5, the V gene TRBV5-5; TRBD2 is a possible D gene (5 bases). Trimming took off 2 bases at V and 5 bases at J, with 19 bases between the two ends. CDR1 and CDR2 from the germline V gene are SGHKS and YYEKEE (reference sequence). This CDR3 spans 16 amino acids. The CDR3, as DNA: TGTGCCAGCAGCTTAGGAAAAGTCTTTTCGGGGGAGACCCAGTACTTC. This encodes CASSLGKVFSGETQYF.

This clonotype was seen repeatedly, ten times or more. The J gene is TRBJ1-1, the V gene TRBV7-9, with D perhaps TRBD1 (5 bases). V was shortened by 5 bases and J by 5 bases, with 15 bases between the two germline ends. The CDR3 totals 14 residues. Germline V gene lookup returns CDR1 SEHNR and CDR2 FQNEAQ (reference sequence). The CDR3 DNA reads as TGTGCCAGCAGCCAAGCCCAAGGGGTTACTGAAGCTTTCTTT. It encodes CASSQAQGVTEAFF.

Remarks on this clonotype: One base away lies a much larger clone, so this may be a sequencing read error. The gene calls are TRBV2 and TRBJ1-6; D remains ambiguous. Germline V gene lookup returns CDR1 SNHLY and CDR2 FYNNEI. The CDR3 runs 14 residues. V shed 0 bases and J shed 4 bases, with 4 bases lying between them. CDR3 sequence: CASSEARYNSPLHF. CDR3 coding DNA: TGTGCCAGCAGTGAAGCGAGATATAATTCACCCCTCCACTTT. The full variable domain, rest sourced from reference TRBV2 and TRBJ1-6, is EPEVTQTPSHQVTQMGQEVILRCVPISNHLYFYWYRQILGQKVEFLVSFYNNEISEKSEIFDDQFSVERPDGSNFTLKIRSTKLEDSAMYFCASSEARYNSPLHFGNGTRLTVT.

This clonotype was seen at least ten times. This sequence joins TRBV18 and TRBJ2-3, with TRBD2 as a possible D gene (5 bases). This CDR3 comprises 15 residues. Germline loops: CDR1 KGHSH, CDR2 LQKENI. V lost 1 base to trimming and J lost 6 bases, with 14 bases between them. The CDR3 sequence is CASSPLFLARDTQYF. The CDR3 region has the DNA TGTGCCAGCTCACCACTTTTCCTAGCTCGGGATACGCAGTATTTT. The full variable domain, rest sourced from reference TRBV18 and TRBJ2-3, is NAGVMQNPRHLVRRRGQEARLRCSPMKGHSHVYWYRQLPEEGLKFMVYLQKENIIDESGMPKERFSAEFPKEGPSILRIQQVVRGDSAAYFCASSPLFLARDTQYFGPGTRLTVL.

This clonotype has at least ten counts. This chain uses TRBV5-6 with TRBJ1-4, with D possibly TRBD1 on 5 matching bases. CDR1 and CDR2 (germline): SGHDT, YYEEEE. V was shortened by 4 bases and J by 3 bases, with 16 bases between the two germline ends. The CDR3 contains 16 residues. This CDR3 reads CASSHEQTEPNEKLFF. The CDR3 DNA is TGTGCCAGCAGCCATGAACAGACAGAGCCTAATGAAAAACTGTTTTTT.

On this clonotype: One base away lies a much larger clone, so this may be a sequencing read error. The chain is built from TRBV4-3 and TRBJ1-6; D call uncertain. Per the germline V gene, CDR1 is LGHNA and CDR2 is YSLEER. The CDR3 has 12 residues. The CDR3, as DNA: TGCACCAGCAGCCAAGATGTGGGTCCCCTCAACTTT. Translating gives CTSSQDVGPLNF.